Below are 20 T cell receptor beta chains sequenced from a single sample in a study of blood T cell repertoires in COVID-19. Clones were read by immunoSEQ multiplex PCR, and TCRdb kept only the in-frame ones, dropping some. This sample has 200,000 or so clones, with approximately 80% found just once. Sequencing was done on a sample of peripheral blood. The source is a woman of 80 years or more with COVID-19, enrolled during active disease.

Here the CDR3 reads CASSARDIYNSPLHF. CDR3 in DNA: TGTGCCAGTAGTGCCCGGGACATCTATAATTCACCCCTCCACTTT. V and J are TRBV19 and TRBJ1-6, with D perhaps TRBD1 (6 bases). CDR3 length: 15 residues. Germline V gene data show CDR1 as LNHDA and CDR2 as SQIVND (reference sequence). The V gene lost 5 bases and the J gene lost 3 bases, with 11 bases spanning the gap.

The rearrangement links TRBV6-4 to TRBJ1-3; D is unclear. V was clipped by 4 bases and J by 0 bases, with 7 bases between them. Germline V gene sequence: CDR1 MRHNA, CDR2 SNTAGT. The CDR3 consists of 14 residues. The CDR3 DNA sequence: TGTGCCAGCAGTGGGGCATACTCTGGAAACACCATATATTTT. Translated: CASSGAYSGNTIYF.

V and J are TRBV6-5 and TRBJ2-5; no definite D call. V was shortened by 0 bases and J by 2 bases, with 7 bases between the two germline ends. This CDR3 contains 14 residues. Germline V CDR1 and CDR2: MNHEY, SVGAGI. The CDR3 DNA reads as TGTGCCAGCAGTTACTCAACTGCACAAGAGACCCAGTACTTC. The encoded protein is CASSYSTAQETQYF.

The chain joins TRBV5-4 to TRBJ1-4; possible D gene TRBD1, 6 bases. V was shortened by 2 bases and J by 4 bases, with 18 bases between the two germline ends. The CDR3 extends over 17 amino acids. Germline V gene data show CDR1 as SGHNT and CDR2 as YYREEE (reference sequence). CDR3 coding DNA: TGTGCCAGCAGCTTCTTCCCCGTACAGGGAAATAATGAAAAACTGTTTTTT. Translating it yields CASSFFPVQGNNEKLFF. The full variable domain, in which reference TRBV5-4 and TRBJ1-4 provide the parts outside the CDR3, is ETGVTQSPTHLIKTRGQQVTLRCSSQSGHNTVSWYQQALGQGPQFIFQYYREEENGRGNFPPRFSGLQFPNYSSELNVNALELDDSALYLCASSFFPVQGNNEKLFFGSGTQLSVL.

This chain uses TRBV5-4 with TRBJ1-2, with 9 positions matching TRBD1. The germline V gene has CDR1 SGHNT and CDR2 YYREEE (reference sequence). The CDR3 has 15 amino acids. V gave up 1 base and J gave up 2 bases; unmatched junction bases: 3. CDR3 in amino acids: CASSLYRGPNYGYTF. The CDR3 DNA sequence: TGTGCCAGCAGCTTGTACAGGGGGCCCAACTATGGCTACACCTTC.

J is TRBJ1-1 and V is TRBV19, with a weak D call TRBD1 (5 bases). The CDR3 totals 16 residues. The germline V gene has CDR1 LNHDA and CDR2 SQIVND (reference sequence). The germline V and J ends were trimmed by 3 bases and 3 bases, with 17 bases remaining between them. The CDR3 DNA reads as TGTGCCAGTAGTATTGGAGGCGGGGGTAGGTACACTGAAGCTTTCTTT. This sequence encodes CASSIGGGGRYTEAFF.

As DNA, the CDR3 is TGCGCCAGCAGCCAGGCTAGCGGGGGGTGGTTTGGGGAGCTGTTTTTT. This gives the protein CASSQASGGWFGELFF. This sequence joins TRBV4-1 and TRBJ2-2; 11 nucleotides agree with TRBD2. The CDR3 spans 16 residues. V lost 3 bases and J lost 8; bases outside the gene matches: 8. The V gene's germline CDR1 is MGHRA and CDR2 YSYEKL.

The gene calls are TRBV27 and TRBJ2-7, with 9 nucleotides matching TRBD1. Germline trimming cut 11 bases from V and 1 base from J; bases unmatched to any gene: 6. Germline-derived CDR1 and CDR2 are MNHEY and SMNVEV (reference sequence). This CDR3 region has 13 residues. CDR3 amino acids: CARTGTGSYEQYF. CDR3 coding DNA: TGTGCCCGCACTGGGACAGGGTCCTACGAGCAGTACTTC.

V and J are TRBV28 and TRBJ2-7; TRBD1 might be the D (5 bases). Trimming took 4 bases from V and 7 from J, leaving 11 bases between them. CDR1 is MDHEN, CDR2 SYDVKM, per germline. The CDR3 has 12 residues. CDR3 sequence: CASSSGYREQYF. CDR3 bases: TGTGCCAGCAGTTCCGGCTACAGGGAGCAGTACTTC.

A single count supports this clone. In DNA form, the CDR3 reads TGTGCCAGCAACAATTTGGACAGGGTAAATTCACCCCTCCACTTT. This codes for CASNNLDRVNSPLHF. This chain joins TRBV21-1 and TRBJ1-6; the table gives TRBD1 as D, unverified against the DNA. TRBV21-1 is classified as a pseudogene. The CDR3 spans 15 residues.

This sequence joins TRBV28 and TRBJ2-1; D is unresolved. The V and J ends lost 6 bases and 2 bases respectively, with 14 bases between them. CDR3 size: 15 residues. Per germline, CDR1 MDHEN and CDR2 SYDVKM. CDR3 in DNA: TGTGCCAGCAGCGCCACGTCTTCGGCCTACAATGAGCAGTTCTTC. Protein sequence: CASSATSSAYNEQFF. Complete variable domain (other parts from reference TRBV28 and TRBJ2-1): DVKVTQSSRYLVKRTGEKVFLECVQDMDHENMFWYRQDPGLGLRLIYFSYDVKMKEKGDIPEGYSVSREKKERFSLILESASTNQTSMYLCASSATSSAYNEQFFGPGTRLTVL.

This sequence joins TRBV5-1 and TRBJ2-5; D is undetermined. Germline values: CDR1 SGHRS, CDR2 YFSETQ. The CDR3 is 11 residues long. V dropped 0 bases and J dropped 6 bases, with 3 bases sitting between them. CDR3 bases: TGCGCCAGCAGCTTGGTAAAGACCCAGTACTTC. Translating gives CASSLVKTQYF.

The chain joins TRBV19 to TRBJ1-6; 7 bases line up with TRBD1. Looked up from germline, CDR1 is LNHDA and CDR2 is SQIVND (reference sequence). The CDR3 has 18 residues. V lost 3 bases to trimming and J lost 3 bases; unmatched junction nucleotides: 11. CDR3 sequence: CASSIRRGQMHYNSPLHF. CDR3 coding DNA: TGTGCCAGTAGTATCAGGAGGGGACAGATGCACTATAATTCACCCCTCCACTTT.

The chain has TRBV15 and TRBJ1-4; D is perhaps TRBD1 (5 bases). Germline loops: CDR1 LNHNV, CDR2 YYDKDF (reference sequence). The CDR3 runs to 16 residues. Trimming stripped 5 bases from V and 6 bases from J, with 19 bases between. The CDR3 nucleotides are TGTGCCACCAGCGGCATTGGGGGGGACGGATATGAAAAACTGTTTTTT. Its protein product is CATSGIGGDGYEKLFF.

This rearrangement joins TRBV7-9 to TRBJ2-2, with a possible D match to TRBD1 (6 bases). V was shortened by 7 bases and J by 5 bases, with 11 bases between the two germline ends. Germline lookup yields CDR1 SEHNR and CDR2 FQNEAQ (reference sequence). The CDR3 has 13 residues. CDR3 protein: CASTKRGTGELFF. DNA of the CDR3: TGTGCCAGCACCAAGAGGGGGACCGGGGAGCTGTTTTTT.

The chain couples TRBV5-5 to TRBJ2-1; 8 bases match TRBD2. Germline CDR1 and CDR2: SGHKS and YYEKEE (reference sequence). The CDR3 is 16 amino acids. The V and J ends lost 0 bases and 2 bases, in that order; junction bases with no gene match: 4. CDR3: CASSLAGGGPYNEQFF. Written as DNA, the CDR3 is TGTGCCAGCAGCTTGGCCGGCGGGGGGCCCTACAATGAGCAGTTCTTC.

This clone was counted only a few times. The chain recombines TRBV18 with TRBJ2-7, with D possibly TRBD1 on 6 matching bases. The V end lost 3 bases, the J end lost 6 bases, and 12 bases lay between the germline ends. The germline V gene has CDR1 KGHSH and CDR2 LQKENI. This CDR3 comprises 13 residues. Here the CDR3 reads CASSPQGQGEQYF. The CDR3 DNA is TGTGCCAGCTCACCCCAGGGGCAGGGCGAGCAGTACTTC.

The rearrangement uses TRBV5-1 and TRBJ1-1, with 8 bases that match TRBD1. The CDR3 spans 14 residues. The V segment lost 3 bases and the J segment 1 base; nucleotides outside the gene matches: 2. Germline CDR1 SGHRS, CDR2 YFSETQ. CDR3 DNA sequence: TGCGCCAGCAGCTATGGACAGGGGAACACTGAAGCTTTCTTT. Residues: CASSYGQGNTEAFF. The whole variable domain, remainder taken from reference TRBV5-1 and TRBJ1-1, is KAGVTQTPRYLIKTRGQQVTLSCSPISGHRSVSWYQQTPGQGLQFLFEYFSETQRNKGNFPGRFSGRQFSNSRSEMNVSTLELGDSALYLCASSYGQGNTEAFFGQGTRLTVV.

V gene TRBV5-1 combines with J gene TRBJ2-5; D ambiguous. Trimming shortened V by 3 bases and J by 0 bases, and 3 bases separated the two germline ends. CDR3 length: 12 amino acids. Germline CDR1 reads SGHRS; CDR2 reads YFSETQ. The CDR3 sequence: CASSSHQETQYF. The CDR3 DNA follows: TGCGCCAGCAGCTCTCACCAAGAGACCCAGTACTTC.

This sequence joins TRBV18 and TRBJ2-1, with 11 positions matching TRBD2. Germline V gives CDR1 KGHSH, CDR2 LQKENI. J was trimmed by 8 bases and V by 3 bases; bases with no gene match: 9. The length of the CDR3 is 16 residues. This CDR3 reads CASSPPLAGGRHEQFF. CDR3 coding DNA: TGTGCCAGCTCACCCCCATTAGCGGGAGGGCGACATGAGCAGTTCTTC.